The entry that follows covers one TCR beta chain sequence. Its antigen remains unknown. These data come from a study of cytomegalovirus exposure and HLA in healthy donors. Turning to the study itself: About 85 million unique TCR sequences came from HLA-typed donors in an early release. Findings and caveats of the study: The majority of CMV-associated TCR beta chains were reported as apparently HLA-restricted in a later analysis. The dataset shows that most TCR sequences were rare, while some public TCRs occurred in many donors. According to the study, 160 or so TCR beta chains were cytomegalovirus-associated.

The PCR ran on 60 Vbeta and 13 Jbeta primers. Sequencing used immunoSEQ multiplex PCR; TCRdb keeps in-frame clones, though not all of them. Among roughly 80,000 clones, about 80% were seen once, and the ten largest hold 3% to 3.5%. Trimming pared 7 bases from V and 14 bases from J, leaving 21 bases between. The germline CDR1 and CDR2 sequences are LGHNA and YSLEER. This CDR3 has 14 residues. The sequence derives from a middle-aged man in good health and CMV-seronegative. The V call is TRBV4-3, the J call TRBJ1-6; D might be TRBD1 (5 bases). The specimen sequenced was PBMCs. As DNA, the CDR3 is TGCGCCAGCAACCCTGGGACTTCGGATCTATCCCTCCACTTT. It encodes CASNPGTSDLSLHF.